This passage covers 28 T cell receptor beta chains from one sample sequenced in a study of blood T cell repertoires in COVID-19. Assay used: immunoSEQ multiplex PCR; TCRdb lists only in-frame clones, some missing. The profile shows under 450,000 clones, roughly 88% of them singletons. Material: peripheral blood. These receptors all come from a woman between 45 and 65 years old with COVID-19, enrolled during active disease.

CDR3 sequence (DNA): TGTGCCAGCAGCGCTGGGAGACAACTGTTTTTT. Protein: CASSAGRQLFF. The rearrangement joins TRBV9 to TRBJ1-4, with unresolved D. The CDR3 runs to 11 residues. Looked up from germline, CDR1 is SGDLS and CDR2 is YYNGEE. The germline V and J ends were trimmed by 3 bases and 12 bases, with 9 bases remaining between them.

The gene calls are TRBV7-2 and TRBJ1-2; D might be TRBD1 (5 bases). CDR3 length equals 14 residues. Germline V lookup: CDR1 SGHTA, CDR2 FQGNSA. The V end lost 5 bases, the J end lost 6 bases, and 16 bases lay between the germline ends. DNA for the CDR3: TGTGCCAGCAGCGACAGCGTTGGGACTCATGGCTACACCTTC. It specifies CASSDSVGTHGYTF.

The genes are TRBV7-9 and TRBJ1-4, with 7 bases fitting TRBD1. After removal of 4 bases from V and 10 bases from J, the junction contained 9 bases not matched to a gene. The CDR3 spans 14 residues. The germline V gene has CDR1 SEHNR and CDR2 FQNEAQ (reference sequence). Here the CDR3 DNA reads TGTGCCAGCAGCTCCGGGCAGGGGGATGTAAAACTGTTTTTT. As protein: CASSSGQGDVKLFF.

J is TRBJ2-3 and V is TRBV20-1; 10 nucleotides align to TRBD2. Germline loops: CDR1 DFQATT, CDR2 SNEGSKA (reference sequence). The CDR3 consists of 15 residues. The V gene end was trimmed by 3 bases and the J gene end by 6 bases; junction bases not matched to a gene: 9. The CDR3 region is CSASSSGGRPDTQYF. In DNA, the CDR3 is TGCAGTGCTAGTTCTAGCGGGGGACGACCGGATACGCAGTATTTT.

J is TRBJ1-6 and V is TRBV9; 11 nucleotides agree with TRBD1. This CDR3 spans 16 amino acids. J was trimmed by 3 bases and V by 4 bases; bases with no gene match: 3. The germline gives CDR1 SGDLS, CDR2 YYNGEE. The CDR3 reads CASSLGTGGYNSPLHF. Here the CDR3 DNA reads TGTGCCAGCAGCCTGGGGACAGGGGGCTATAATTCACCCCTCCACTTT.

The V and J genes are TRBV30 and TRBJ2-3, with TRBD2 identical over 8 bases. The CDR3 contains 13 residues. After removal of 4 bases from V and 5 bases from J, the junction contained 5 bases not matched to a gene. Germline assignment: CDR1 GTSNPN and CDR2 SVGIG (reference sequence). CDR3 in DNA: TGTGCCTGGACTAGCGGGTTTGGAGATACGCAGTATTTT. As protein: CAWTSGFGDTQYF.

The V call is TRBV7-9, the J call TRBJ1-4; D remains ambiguous. Looked up from germline, CDR1 is SEHNR and CDR2 is FQNEAQ (reference sequence). V lost 3 bases to trimming and J lost 8 bases, with 19 bases between them. The CDR3 has 16 residues. The CDR3, as DNA: TGTGCCAGCAGCTTCCGCGGTTCCGGGAGAGGAGAAAAACTGTTTTTT. Residues: CASSFRGSGRGEKLFF.

V usage is TRBV11-2 and J usage is TRBJ2-7; TRBD2 is a possible D gene (5 bases). Germline lookup yields CDR1 SGHAT and CDR2 FQNNGV. Deletions cut 5 bases from V and 7 bases from J, with 15 bases between. This CDR3 has 13 amino acids. CDR3 residues: CASSQRAGWEQYF. In DNA, the CDR3 is TGTGCCAGCAGCCAGAGGGCGGGCTGGGAGCAGTACTTC.

The chain has TRBV9 and TRBJ1-2; 8 nucleotides match TRBD1. The CDR3 contains 12 residues. The trim removed 5 bases at V and 8 bases at J, leaving 5 bases unmatched. Germline-derived CDR1 and CDR2 are SGDLS and YYNGEE. The CDR3 sequence: CASSDRGDGYTF. CDR3 nucleotides: TGTGCCAGCAGTGACAGGGGCGACGGCTACACCTTC. Full variable domain (rest looked up from reference TRBV9 and TRBJ1-2): DSGVTQTPKHLITATGQRVTLRCSPRSGDLSVYWYQQSLDQGLQFLIQYYNGEERAKGNILERFSAQQFPDLHSELNLSSLELGDSALYFCASSDRGDGYTFGSGTRLTVV.

The chain couples TRBV5-6 to TRBJ1-6; the match to TRBD1 covers 9 bases. Germline loops: CDR1 SGHDT, CDR2 YYEEEE. This CDR3 has 16 amino acids. Losses at the gene ends were 4 bases for V and 7 bases for J; bases not matched to a gene: 9. CDR3: CASSPLKDRGNSPLHF. The CDR3 DNA sequence: TGTGCCAGCAGCCCCCTGAAGGACAGGGGCAATTCACCCCTCCACTTT.

The chain carries TRBV30 and TRBJ1-1; D call uncertain. Per germline, CDR1 GTSNPN and CDR2 SVGIG (reference sequence). The V and J ends lost 3 bases and 4 bases respectively, with 15 bases between them. The CDR3 covers 14 residues. The CDR3 spells CAWRAEAESTEAFF. CDR3 DNA: TGTGCCTGGAGGGCTGAGGCGGAGAGCACTGAAGCTTTCTTT. The whole variable domain, remainder taken from reference TRBV30 and TRBJ1-1, is SQTIHQWPATLVQPVGSPLSLECTVEGTSNPNLYWYRQAAGRGLQLLFYSVGIGQISSEVPQNLSASRPQDRQFILSSKKLLLSDSGFYLCAWRAEAESTEAFFGQGTRLTVV.

The rearrangement joins TRBV6-5 to TRBJ1-3; perhaps TRBD1 as D (5 bases). The germline V gene has CDR1 MNHEY and CDR2 SVGAGI. V lost 5 bases and J lost 2, with 7 bases in between. This CDR3 contains 13 residues. The CDR3 region is CASSTGTGNTIYF. In nucleotides, the CDR3 is TGTGCCAGCAGTACAGGAACTGGAAACACCATATATTTT.

The chain uses TRBV7-9 and TRBJ2-2; 9 bases are shared with TRBD1. This CDR3 is built from 16 residues. The V gene end was trimmed by 10 bases and the J gene end by 7 bases; junction bases not matched to a gene: 16. CDR1 and CDR2 from the germline V gene are SEHNR and FQNEAQ (reference sequence). DNA of the CDR3: TGTGCCACCGGGACAGGGATCGGGTCGCTTAACGGGGAGCTGTTTTTT. It encodes CATGTGIGSLNGELFF.

V gene TRBV5-1 combines with J gene TRBJ2-2, with 7 nucleotides matching TRBD2. Germline V CDR1 and CDR2: SGHRS, YFSETQ. The CDR3 extends over 16 amino acids. Trimming cost V 4 bases and J 9 bases; bases outside gene matches: 15. CDR3 DNA sequence: TGCGCCAGCAGCCCCCCCGCGGGGGAGCCTCACCGGGAGCTGTTTTTT. Translating it yields CASSPPAGEPHRELFF. Together with reference TRBV5-1 and TRBJ2-2, the CDR3 gives the full variable domain: KAGVTQTPRYLIKTRGQQVTLSCSPISGHRSVSWYQQTPGQGLQFLFEYFSETQRNKGNFPGRFSGRQFSNSRSEMNVSTLELGDSALYLCASSPPAGEPHRELFFGEGSRLTVL.

The V and J genes are TRBV13 and TRBJ2-3; D may be TRBD2 (5 bases). The germline CDR1 and CDR2 sequences are PRHDT and FYEKMQ (reference sequence). The V gene lost 0 bases and the J gene lost 0 bases, with 16 bases spanning the gap. CDR3 size: 18 residues. CDR3: CASSLGLEGLVSTDTQYF. The CDR3 DNA is TGTGCCAGCAGCTTAGGCCTCGAGGGCCTAGTTAGCACAGATACGCAGTATTTT.

V is TRBV19 and J is TRBJ1-4, with TRBD1 as a possible D gene (6 bases). The CDR3 extends over 13 amino acids. V lost 11 bases, J lost 3 bases, and 13 bases lay in between. Germline loops: CDR1 LNHDA, CDR2 SQIVND (reference sequence). The CDR3 sequence: CASGAVPNEKLFF. In DNA form, the CDR3 reads TGTGCCTCAGGGGCAGTTCCTAATGAAAAACTGTTTTTT.

As for this clone: Distinct nucleotide sequences in the sample also encode this CDR3. The gene calls are TRBV9 and TRBJ1-1; no firm D call. There are 12 residues in the CDR3. Germline V gives CDR1 SGDLS, CDR2 YYNGEE. With 7 bases removed from V and 1 base from J, the gap between germline ends came to 8 bases. The CDR3 reads CASSRGNTEAFF. The CDR3 DNA reads TGTGCCAGCTCCCGGGGGAACACTGAAGCTTTCTTT.

This clone appeared a few times. The sample contains more than one DNA sequence encoding this CDR3. J is TRBJ1-4 and V is TRBV6-5, with D perhaps TRBD1 (5 bases). Trimming removed 0 bases from V and 2 bases from J, with 7 bases in between. CDR1 is MNHEY and CDR2 is SVGAGI in the germline V gene. CDR3 length: 15 amino acids. CDR3 loop: CASSYSGGTNEKLFF. The CDR3 coding sequence is TGTGCCAGCAGTTACTCGGGGGGGACTAATGAAAAACTGTTTTTT.

The chain joins TRBV27 to TRBJ1-3, with D unresolved. The length of the CDR3 is 13 residues. The germline V gene encodes CDR1 MNHEY and CDR2 SMNVEV (reference sequence). V shed 8 bases and J shed 0 bases, with 8 bases lying between them. The CDR3 region is CASRTFSGNTIYF. The CDR3 DNA follows: TGTGCCAGCCGTACATTCTCTGGAAACACCATATATTTT.

This clone was recorded once. The rearrangement links TRBV19 to TRBJ1-1; TRBD1 agrees at 8 bases. V lost 5 bases to trimming and J lost 4 bases; unmatched junction nucleotides: 6. Germline V gene data show CDR1 as LNHDA and CDR2 as SQIVND (reference sequence). The CDR3 consists of 14 residues. The DNA for the CDR3 is TGTGCCAGTAGTGATGACAGGGGAAGCACTGAAGCTTTCTTT. Amino acids: CASSDDRGSTEAFF. The full variable domain, rest sourced from reference TRBV19 and TRBJ1-1, is DGGITQSPKYLFRKEGQNVTLSCEQNLNHDAMYWYRQDPGQGLRLIYYSQIVNDFQKGDIAEGYSVSREKKESFPLTVTSAQKNPTAFYLCASSDDRGSTEAFFGQGTRLTVV.

The gene calls are TRBV18 and TRBJ1-4; 10 bases align to TRBD1. The CDR3 is made up of 16 amino acids. Germline values: CDR1 KGHSH, CDR2 LQKENI. J lost 7 bases, V lost 3 bases, and 8 bases had no gene match. CDR3 bases: TGTGCCAGCTCACCCCAGACAGGGGGCGCCTCTGAAAAACTGTTTTTT. This sequence encodes CASSPQTGGASEKLFF.

This clone has more than one count but fewer than ten. The rearrangement uses TRBV19 and TRBJ1-2, with 9 bases aligning to TRBD1. CDR1 and CDR2 (germline): LNHDA, SQIVND (reference sequence). The CDR3 length is 16 residues. V shed 5 bases and J 6 bases; nucleotides not matched to a gene: 13. The CDR3: CASSPPGTGKSDGYTF. The CDR3, as DNA: TGTGCCAGTAGTCCCCCCGGGACAGGGAAGAGCGATGGCTACACCTTC.

The V and J genes are TRBV4-1 and TRBJ1-5, with D tentatively TRBD1 (5 bases). Germline V CDR1 and CDR2: MGHRA, YSYEKL. The CDR3 totals 17 residues. The V end was cut by 2 bases, the J end by 4 bases, with 18 bases between. The CDR3 reads CASSQLQGIVSNQPQHF. The CDR3 DNA reads TGCGCCAGCAGCCAACTTCAGGGAATTGTTAGTAATCAGCCCCAGCATTTT.

This sequence joins TRBV5-1 and TRBJ2-3; possibly TRBD2 for D (5 bases). In germline, CDR1 is SGHRS, CDR2 YFSETQ. The germline V and J ends were trimmed by 2 bases and 1 base, with 14 bases remaining between them. The CDR3 consists of 16 residues. DNA of the CDR3: TGCGCCAGCAGCTTCCGGGGAACCACGCGCACAGATACGCAGTATTTT. It specifies CASSFRGTTRTDTQYF.

The rearrangement joins TRBV30 to TRBJ2-7, with a possible D match to TRBD1 (6 bases). Deletions cut 2 bases from V and 6 bases from J, with 23 bases between. The germline V gene has CDR1 GTSNPN and CDR2 SVGIG (reference sequence). CDR3 length: 16 amino acids. In nucleotides, the CDR3 is TGTGCCTGGAGTCCCCCGACAGGCCTGTCAGGTGCCGAGCAGTACTTC. This gives the protein CAWSPPTGLSGAEQYF.

The CDR3 DNA reads as TGTGCCAGCAGAGCTGTGACAGACTACAATGAGCAGTTCTTC. This encodes CASRAVTDYNEQFF. The chain has TRBV27 and TRBJ2-1, with D maybe TRBD1 (5 bases). The germline V gene has CDR1 MNHEY and CDR2 SMNVEV (reference sequence). The length of the CDR3 is 14 residues. V dropped 6 bases and J dropped 3 bases, with 12 bases sitting between them.

The rearrangement joins TRBV28 to TRBJ1-1; D is uncertain. The CDR3 consists of 13 residues. From germline, CDR1 is MDHEN and CDR2 SYDVKM. Trimming left V 6 bases short and J 4 bases short, with 12 bases between. For the CDR3, the DNA is TGTGCCAGCAGCGCGCCCTCGAGCACTGAAGCTTTCTTT. Its protein product is CASSAPSSTEAFF.

The rearrangement links TRBV6-1 to TRBJ1-5; a possible D gene is TRBD1 (5 bases). The germline V gene has CDR1 MNHNS and CDR2 SASEGT. Trimming took 2 bases from V and 6 from J, leaving 11 bases between them. The CDR3 covers 14 residues. CDR3 residues: CASSERPGGQPQHF. In DNA, the CDR3 is TGTGCCAGCAGTGAACGACCGGGGGGTCAGCCCCAGCATTTT.